One and the same sample provided the 6 T cell receptor beta chains below, sequenced in a study of OX40 agonist ivuxolimab in advanced cancers. TCRdb's table, derived via immunoSEQ multiplex PCR, lists solely in-frame clones and lacks some. Among around 67,000 clones listed, 87% were seen once. The specimen comprised CD4+ or CD8+ T cells sorted from blood, sampled in a trial of the OX40 agonist ivuxolimab. Every receptor here comes from an adult with an advanced solid tumor such as melanoma, head and neck, liver or kidney cancer.

This clone was observed a single time. The chain carries TRBV28 and TRBJ2-4, with TRBD1 matching over 7 bases. V shed 2 bases, J shed 5 bases, and the junction held 3 bases outside the gene matches. Germline lookup yields CDR1 MDHEN and CDR2 SYDVKM. This CDR3 contains 14 residues. CDR3 in DNA: TGTGCCAGCAGTTTAGTAAGGGGGCAAAACATTCAGTACTTC. Protein sequence: CASSLVRGQNIQYF.

This clone showed up just once. J is TRBJ2-1 and V is TRBV25-1; tentative D call: TRBD2 (6 bases). The V and J ends lost 4 bases and 4 bases respectively, with 8 bases between them. The CDR3 length is 13 residues. CDR1 is MGHDK, CDR2 SYGVNS, per germline. In nucleotides, the CDR3 is TGTGCCAGCAGTGCTAGCGCTTACAATGAGCAGTTCTTC. Translation: CASSASAYNEQFF.

The chain couples TRBV11-2 to TRBJ2-6; the D gene could be TRBD1 or TRBD2 (5 bases each). CDR3 size: 14 residues. Trimming shortened V by 6 bases and J by 0 bases, and 6 bases separated the two germline ends. CDR1 is SGHAT, CDR2 FQNNGV, per germline. CDR3 coding DNA: TGTGCCAGCAGGAGGGGCTCTGGGGCCAACGTCCTGACTTTC. It is translated as CASRRGSGANVLTF.

V and J are TRBV7-8 and TRBJ2-1, with D perhaps given as TRBD1 or TRBD2 (5 bases each). CDR3 length: 15 residues. The germline gives CDR1 SGHVS, CDR2 FQNEAQ. V was pared by 4 bases and J by 4 bases, with 14 bases between. In DNA form, the CDR3 reads TGTGCCAGCAGCTCAAGAACGGGACCATACAATGAGCAGTTCTTC. Encoded protein: CASSSRTGPYNEQFF.

V gene TRBV6-1 combines with J gene TRBJ2-1; tentatively, D is TRBD2 (5 bases). V was pared by 5 bases and J by 7 bases, with 15 bases between. The germline CDR1 and CDR2 sequences are MNHNS and SASEGT. The CDR3 runs 14 residues. As DNA, the CDR3 is TGTGCCAGCAGTTCCCTGCGGGCCTTTAATGAGCAGTTCTTC. Protein product: CASSSLRAFNEQFF.

The chain recombines TRBV6-6 with TRBJ1-2, with 7 nucleotides matching TRBD1. Germline CDR1 MNHNY, CDR2 SVGAGI (reference sequence). V lost 4 bases and J lost 8; bases outside the gene matches: 7. This CDR3 comprises 13 residues. CDR3 residues: CASSLTGMTGYTF. The CDR3 bases are TGTGCCAGCAGTTTGACAGGGATGACGGGCTACACCTTC.